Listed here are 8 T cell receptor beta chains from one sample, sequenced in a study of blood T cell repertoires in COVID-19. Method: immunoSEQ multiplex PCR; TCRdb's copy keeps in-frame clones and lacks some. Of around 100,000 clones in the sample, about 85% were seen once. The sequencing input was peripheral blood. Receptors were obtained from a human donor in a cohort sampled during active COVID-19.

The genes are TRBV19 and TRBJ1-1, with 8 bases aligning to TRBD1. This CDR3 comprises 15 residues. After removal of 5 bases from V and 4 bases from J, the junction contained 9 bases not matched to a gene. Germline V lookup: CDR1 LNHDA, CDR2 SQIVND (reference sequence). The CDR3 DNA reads TGTGCCAGTAGTGCGGACAGGGAAGGGTCCACTGAAGCTTTCTTT. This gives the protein CASSADREGSTEAFF.

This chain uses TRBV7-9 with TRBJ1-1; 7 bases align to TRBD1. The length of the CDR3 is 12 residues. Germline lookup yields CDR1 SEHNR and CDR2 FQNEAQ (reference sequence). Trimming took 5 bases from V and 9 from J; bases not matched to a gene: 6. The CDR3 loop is CASSQGGLKAFF. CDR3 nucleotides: TGTGCCAGCAGCCAGGGGGGTTTGAAAGCTTTCTTT.

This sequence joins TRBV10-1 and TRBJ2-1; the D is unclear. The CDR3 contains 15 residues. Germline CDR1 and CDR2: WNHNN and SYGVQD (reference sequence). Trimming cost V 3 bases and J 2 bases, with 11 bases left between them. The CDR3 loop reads CASSDERFAYNEQFF. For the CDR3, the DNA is TGCGCCAGCAGTGACGAGAGGTTTGCCTACAATGAGCAGTTCTTC.

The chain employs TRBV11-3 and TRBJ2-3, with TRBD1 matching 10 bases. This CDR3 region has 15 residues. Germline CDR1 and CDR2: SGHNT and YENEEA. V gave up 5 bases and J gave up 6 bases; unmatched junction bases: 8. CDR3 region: CASSGTGTGADTQYF. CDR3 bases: TGTGCCAGCAGCGGAACCGGGACAGGGGCCGATACGCAGTATTTT.

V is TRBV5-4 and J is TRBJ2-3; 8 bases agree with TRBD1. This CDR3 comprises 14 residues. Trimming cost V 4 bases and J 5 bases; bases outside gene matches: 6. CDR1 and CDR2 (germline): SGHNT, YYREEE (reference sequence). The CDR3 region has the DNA TGTGCCAGCAGCCCGGACAGGGCAGGAGATACGCAGTATTTT. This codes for CASSPDRAGDTQYF.

CDR3 amino acids: CASSLQGQGTGELFF. As DNA, the CDR3 is TGCGCCAGCAGCTTGCAGGGACAGGGGACCGGGGAGCTGTTTTTT. The chain links TRBV5-1 to TRBJ2-2; 10 nucleotides line up with TRBD1. Germline V lookup: CDR1 SGHRS, CDR2 YFSETQ. The CDR3 loop spans 15 amino acids. V gave up 1 base and J gave up 5 bases; unmatched junction bases: 2.

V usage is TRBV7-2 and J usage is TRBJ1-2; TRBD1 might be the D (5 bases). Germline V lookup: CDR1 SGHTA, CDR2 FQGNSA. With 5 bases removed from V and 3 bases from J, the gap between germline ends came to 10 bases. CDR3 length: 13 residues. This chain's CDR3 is CASSTARDYGYTF. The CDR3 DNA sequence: TGTGCCAGCAGCACAGCCAGGGACTATGGCTACACCTTC. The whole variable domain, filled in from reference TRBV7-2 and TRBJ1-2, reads GAGVSQSPSNKVTEKGKDVELRCDPISGHTALYWYRQSLGQGLEFLIYFQGNSAPDKSGLPSDRFSAERTGGSVSTLTIQRTQQEDSAVYLCASSTARDYGYTFGSGTRLTVV.

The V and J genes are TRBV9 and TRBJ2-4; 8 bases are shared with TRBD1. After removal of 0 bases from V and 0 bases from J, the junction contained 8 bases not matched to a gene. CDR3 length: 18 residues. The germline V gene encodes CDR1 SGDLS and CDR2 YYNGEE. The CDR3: CASSVGQGSYLAKNIQYF. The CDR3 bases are TGTGCCAGCAGCGTAGGACAGGGGTCCTATCTAGCCAAAAACATTCAGTACTTC.